These T cell receptor beta chains were read from a single sample in a study of blood T cells in healthy people across ages. TCRdb re-analysed the 5' RACE reads in MiXCR, keeping a single row per CDR3 protein. The sample contains around 870,000 distinct CDR3 sequences, more than 25% of which appear only once. The sequencing input was blood. The origin of the receptors is a woman of 80 years or more in good health. Both conserved end residues are part of each CDR3. A D gene is named only where the DNA matches it firmly. Some rows have no size entry. The others give once, few or many, or a class for an expanded clone.

V: TRBV14; D: NA; size: many; J: TRBJ2-5; DNA: TGTGCCAGCAGCCAAGATCTCATACAAGAGACCCAGTACTTC; CDR3: CASSQDLIQETQYF
V: TRBV6-6; D: NA; size: NA; J: TRBJ1-6; DNA: TGTGCCAGCAGTTACTCGATTACAGTATATAATTCACCCCTCCACTTT; CDR3: CASSYSITVYNSPLHF
V: TRBV7-6; D: NA; size: NA; J: TRBJ2-6; DNA: TGTGCCAGCAGCTTAGGGGGGGGCGCGGCTGGGGCCAACGTCCTGACTTTC; CDR3: CASSLGGGAAGANVLTF
V: TRBV5-1; D: NA; size: NA; J: TRBJ1-1; DNA: TGCGCCAGCAGCTGGAGCCCAAAGGACACTGAAGCTTTCTTT; CDR3: CASSWSPKDTEAFF
V: TRBV2; D: NA; size: few; J: TRBJ2-4; DNA: TGTGCCAGCAGTGAAGGACAGCTTGCCAAAAACATTCAGTACTTC; CDR3: CASSEGQLAKNIQYF
V: TRBV4-3; D: NA; size: many; J: TRBJ1-2; DNA: TGCGCCAGCAGCCAAGAAGGGGGGGGCAGGAGTAAAAACACCTTC; CDR3: CASSQEGGGRSKNTF
V: TRBV19; D: NA; size: NA; J: TRBJ1-5; DNA: TGTGCCAGTAGCATCAAAGCCGGGGATCAGCCCCGGCATTTT; CDR3: CASSIKAGDQPRHF
V: TRBV18; D: NA; size: NA; J: TRBJ2-7; DNA: TGTGCCAGCTCACCAACTTTCGGGGGAGGCGACGAGCAGTACTTC; CDR3: CASSPTFGGGDEQYF
V: TRBV24-1; D: NA; size: few; J: TRBJ2-4; DNA: TGTGCCTCGACAGGTGTCTCCTCGGAGTACTTC; CDR3: CASTGVSSEYF
V: TRBV28; D: TRBD2; size: few; J: TRBJ2-3; DNA: TGTGCCAGCAGTTTCCTAGCGGGATACACAGATACGCAGTATTTT; CDR3: CASSFLAGYTDTQYF
V: TRBV27; D: TRBD1; size: NA; J: TRBJ1-2; DNA: TGTGCCAGCGCCCGACGGGCAGGGGGAAGAAATGGCTACACCTTC; CDR3: CASARRAGGRNGYTF
V: TRBV12-3/TRBV12-4; D: NA; size: many; J: TRBJ2-3; DNA: TGTGCCAGCAGCTACCGATTTTCCGGAGATACGCAGTATTTT; CDR3: CASSYRFSGDTQYF
V: TRBV11-2; D: NA; size: NA; J: TRBJ2-2; DNA: TGTGCCAGCAGCTCGGACAGGCGGGGCACCGGGGAGCTGTTTTTT; CDR3: CASSSDRRGTGELFF
V: TRBV6-2/TRBV6-3; D: NA; size: many; J: TRBJ2-7; DNA: TGTGCCACCAGCGCCACCTTTAACCGGGAAACCTACGAGCAGTACTTC; CDR3: CATSATFNRETYEQYF
V: TRBV6-2/TRBV6-3; D: TRBD1; size: many; J: TRBJ2-5; DNA: TGTGCCAGCAGTTACAGTACCCAAACCCCGGGACAGCGGGAGACCCAGTACTTC; CDR3: CASSYSTQTPGQRETQYF
V: TRBV3-1; D: NA; size: many; J: TRBJ1-6; DNA: TGTGCCAGCAGCCAAGAAGGAGGAGGACGGCGGGCCCTCCACTTT; CDR3: CASSQEGGGRRALHF
V: TRBV4-3; D: TRBD1; size: many; J: TRBJ2-5; DNA: TGCGCCAGCAGCCAACACAGGGGTAGGGAGACCCAGTACTTC; CDR3: CASSQHRGRETQYF
V: TRBV27; D: NA; size: NA; J: TRBJ1-1; DNA: TGTGCCAGCAGCCCCAGGGACACAAGGAACACTGAAGCTTTCTTT; CDR3: CASSPRDTRNTEAFF
V: TRBV5-4; D: TRBD1; size: few; J: TRBJ2-7; DNA: TGTGCCAGCAGCTGGGACAGGGGTCCCTACGAGCAGTACTTC; CDR3: CASSWDRGPYEQYF
V: TRBV6-5; D: TRBD1; size: few; J: TRBJ1-1; DNA: TGTGCCAGCAGTCGACAGGGGTGGCCTGAAGCTTTCTTT; CDR3: CASSRQGWPEAFF
V: TRBV7-2; D: TRBD1; size: many; J: TRBJ1-6; DNA: TGTGCCAGCAGCTTAGCGTGGGGCGCAGGGGGGGGATCACCCCTCCACTTT; CDR3: CASSLAWGAGGGSPLHF
V: TRBV3-1; D: NA; size: NA; J: TRBJ1-6; DNA: TGTGCCAGCAGCATGCGGAGCTCCTATAATTCACCCCTCCACTTT; CDR3: CASSMRSSYNSPLHF
V: TRBV5-1; D: TRBD1; size: few; J: TRBJ2-4; DNA: TGCGCCAGCAGCCTAAGACAGGGACCCAAAAACATTCAGTACTTC; CDR3: CASSLRQGPKNIQYF
V: TRBV6-6; D: TRBD2; size: many; J: TRBJ2-1; DNA: TGTGCCAGCAGTCAACCTAGCGGGGGGTACAATGAGCAGTTCTTC; CDR3: CASSQPSGGYNEQFF
V: TRBV20-1; D: NA; size: few; J: TRBJ2-1; DNA: TGCAGTGCTAGACCCCTAGGGGCAGGGATGTTCAATGAGCAGTTCTTC; CDR3: CSARPLGAGMFNEQFF
V: TRBV9; D: NA; size: many; J: TRBJ1-2; DNA: TGTGCCAGCAGCGGAGGGGCCATTAACTATGGCTACACCTTC; CDR3: CASSGGAINYGYTF
V: TRBV20-1; D: TRBD2; size: few; J: TRBJ2-4; DNA: TGCAGTGCTGGGACTAGCGGGAGGGGAGAGCAGTACTTC; CDR3: CSAGTSGRGEQYF
V: TRBV29-1; D: TRBD1; size: NA; J: TRBJ2-2; DNA: TGCAGCGGAAACAGGGGTGATAGGGAGCTGTTTTTT; CDR3: CSGNRGDRELFF
V: TRBV7-2; D: NA; size: NA; J: TRBJ1-2; DNA: TGTGCCAGCAGCTCTGGACAGCTACGTAACTATGGCTACACCTTC; CDR3: CASSSGQLRNYGYTF
V: TRBV27; D: TRBD1; size: many; J: TRBJ1-1; DNA: TGTGCCAGCAGCCAAGGGACAGGGTTGTGGGAAGCTTTCTTT; CDR3: CASSQGTGLWEAFF
V: TRBV5-4; D: NA; size: many; J: TRBJ2-1; DNA: TGTGCCAGCACCGACGCGAGGGGAGAATTGTATGAGCAGTTCTTC; CDR3: CASTDARGELYEQFF
V: TRBV6-5; D: NA; size: many; J: TRBJ1-6; DNA: TGTGCCAGCAGTTACGATAATTCACCCCTCCACTTT; CDR3: CASSYDNSPLHF
V: TRBV12-3/TRBV12-4; D: NA; size: once; J: TRBJ1-2; DNA: TGTGCCAGCGGTTTAGATTCCGCAGCTAACTATGGCTACACCTTC; CDR3: CASGLDSAANYGYTF
V: TRBV12-3/TRBV12-4; D: TRBD1; size: NA; J: TRBJ1-3; DNA: TGTGCCAGCAGCCACCGGACAGGCTCTGGAAACACCATATATTTT; CDR3: CASSHRTGSGNTIYF
V: TRBV30; D: NA; size: NA; J: TRBJ1-1; DNA: TGTGCCTGGAGTGTAGGTAGGGGCCGTTCTGAAGCTTTCTTT; CDR3: CAWSVGRGRSEAFF
V: TRBV9; D: TRBD1; size: NA; J: TRBJ2-3; DNA: TGTGCCAGCAGCACCTCGCCGGGACAGGGGTCGGCAGATACGCTGTATTTT; CDR3: CASSTSPGQGSADTLYF
V: TRBV28; D: NA; size: NA; J: TRBJ1-6; DNA: TGTGCCAGCAGTTTACGAACGCCCTATAATTCACCCCTCCACTTT; CDR3: CASSLRTPYNSPLHF
V: TRBV21-1; D: NA; size: many; J: TRBJ2-1; DNA: TGTGCCAGCAGCAAAGAGGGGGGGGCAAAACTTTACAATGAGCAGTTCTTC; CDR3: CASSKEGGAKLYNEQFF
V: TRBV3-1; D: NA; size: many; J: TRBJ1-2; DNA: TGTGCCAGCAGCCAAGTCCAGGATGGCTACACCTTC; CDR3: CASSQVQDGYTF
V: TRBV29-1; D: TRBD2; size: NA; J: TRBJ2-1; DNA: TGCAGCGTTGCCGGACTAGCGGGAGAAGGTGCCCCAACGTTCTTC; CDR3: CSVAGLAGEGAPTFF
V: TRBV30; D: NA; size: NA; J: TRBJ1-6; DNA: TGTGCCAGGAGTGTGGGGCAAGGTTCACCCCTCCACTTT; CDR3: CARSVGQGSPLHF
V: TRBV10-3; D: NA; size: NA; J: TRBJ2-7; DNA: TGTGCCATCAGTGATTTCGACGAGCAGTACTTC; CDR3: CAISDFDEQYF
V: TRBV13; D: NA; size: many; J: TRBJ2-5; DNA: TGTGCCAGCAGCTCCAATAGACAGACCCAGTACTTC; CDR3: CASSSNRQTQYF
V: TRBV7-8; D: TRBD2; size: many; J: TRBJ2-4; DNA: TGTGCCAGCAGCTCGGGACTAGCGGGCCGAGCCAAAAACATTCAGTACTTC; CDR3: CASSSGLAGRAKNIQYF
V: TRBV11-2; D: TRBD2; size: many; J: TRBJ2-3; DNA: TGTGCCAGCAGCTTAGTTGCGACTAGCGCTTTCACAGATACGCAGTATTTT; CDR3: CASSLVATSAFTDTQYF
V: TRBV5-5; D: NA; size: few; J: TRBJ2-2; DNA: TGTGCCAGCACGGGACCCTCGAACACCGGGGAGCTGTTTTTT; CDR3: CASTGPSNTGELFF
V: TRBV12-5; D: NA; size: few; J: TRBJ2-5; DNA: TGTGCCCTAACGGAGGACCGTAGGGGGGCCGAAGAGACCCAGTACTTC; CDR3: CALTEDRRGAEETQYF
V: TRBV12-3/TRBV12-4; D: TRBD1; size: many; J: TRBJ1-2; DNA: TGTGCCAGCAGTATCCAAATACAGGGGGCTCGTGGCTACACCTTC; CDR3: CASSIQIQGARGYTF
V: TRBV20-1; D: NA; size: many; J: TRBJ2-5; DNA: TGCAGTGCAAATGGACGGGACCGGCGGACCCAGTACTTC; CDR3: CSANGRDRRTQYF
V: TRBV20-1; D: NA; size: NA; J: TRBJ2-5; DNA: TGCAGTGCTAGAGATCCACAGAGGGAGACCCAGTACTTC; CDR3: CSARDPQRETQYF
V: TRBV20-1; D: TRBD2; size: many; J: TRBJ2-5; DNA: TGCAGTGCCCGGGGACTAGCGGAAGAGACCCAGTACTTC; CDR3: CSARGLAEETQYF
V: TRBV10-3; D: NA; size: few; J: TRBJ1-1; DNA: TGTGCCATCAGCGGACAAGGTGTCCCATGTACTGAAGCTTTCTTT; CDR3: CAISGQGVPCTEAFF
V: TRBV6-5; D: NA; size: NA; J: TRBJ2-3; DNA: TGTGCCAGCAGTTACTCGAACCGGGGGAAAGATACGCAGTATTTT; CDR3: CASSYSNRGKDTQYF
V: TRBV6-5; D: TRBD1; size: many; J: TRBJ2-1; DNA: TGTGCCAGCAAAACCGGGACAGGGTACAATGAGCAGTTCTTC; CDR3: CASKTGTGYNEQFF
V: TRBV7-2; D: NA; size: many; J: TRBJ1-5; DNA: TGTGCCAGCAGCTTAGACAGGGCCGGGCAGCCCCAGCATTTT; CDR3: CASSLDRAGQPQHF
V: TRBV11-2; D: TRBD1; size: NA; J: TRBJ2-6; DNA: TGTGCCAGCAGCTTAGAGGGACAGGGGTCTGGGGCCAACGTCCTGACTTTC; CDR3: CASSLEGQGSGANVLTF